The 18 T cell receptor beta chains below all came from one sample that was sequenced in a study of T cells after yellow fever vaccination. MiXCR was run by TCRdb on the 5' RACE reads, yielding one entry per CDR3 protein. Here the sample spans approximately 550,000 distinct CDR3 sequences, less than 20% being singletons. The sample consisted of PBMCs, taken 15 days after the yellow fever booster vaccination. The receptors were gathered from a young man who received the YFV17D yellow fever vaccine.

This clonotype was seen a handful of times. The chain has TRBV20-1 and TRBJ2-7; TRBD1 agrees at 11 bases. Unmatched junction bases numbered 7, after V lost 0 bases and J lost 0 bases. In germline, CDR1 is DFQATT, CDR2 SNEGSKA (reference sequence). CDR3 length equals 17 residues. CDR3 sequence reads: CSARDFGQGASSYEQYF. The CDR3 region has the DNA TGCAGTGCTAGAGATTTCGGACAGGGGGCGAGCTCCTACGAGCAGTACTTC.

This clonotype was observed a few times. The chain employs TRBV20-1 and TRBJ2-5; tentative D call: TRBD1 (6 bases). V gave up 4 bases and J gave up 1 base, with 16 bases separating them. This CDR3 is 15 amino acids long. Germline V CDR1 and CDR2: DFQATT, SNEGSKA (reference sequence). Written as DNA, the CDR3 is TGCAGTGCTAACGGCGCAGGGGTAGGCCAAGAGACCCAGTACTTC. This translates into CSANGAGVGQETQYF.

V gene TRBV20-1 combines with J gene TRBJ2-4; 12 nucleotides align to TRBD2. The CDR3 runs 16 residues. V shed 7 bases and J 0 bases; nucleotides not matched to a gene: 7. Germline V lookup: CDR1 DFQATT, CDR2 SNEGSKA (reference sequence). This CDR3 reads CSVPGLAGLAKNIQYF. In DNA, the CDR3 is TGCAGTGTCCCGGGACTAGCGGGTTTAGCCAAAAACATTCAGTACTTC.

The gene calls are TRBV7-2 and TRBJ2-7, with 7 bases matching TRBD2. CDR1 and CDR2 (germline): SGHTA, FQGNSA. This CDR3 spans 14 amino acids. After removal of 5 bases from V and 2 bases from J, the junction contained 6 bases not matched to a gene. The CDR3 is CASSHRDYAYEQYF. DNA for the CDR3: TGTGCCAGCAGCCACCGGGACTACGCCTACGAGCAGTACTTC.

The V call is TRBV29-1, the J call TRBJ2-2; the D gene is possibly TRBD2 (5 bases). CDR3 length: 14 residues. V gave up 3 bases and J gave up 3 bases, with 11 bases separating them. In germline, CDR1 is SQVTM, CDR2 ANQGSEA. The CDR3 spells CSVDIHGDTGELFF. In DNA, the CDR3 is TGCAGCGTTGACATCCACGGGGACACCGGGGAGCTGTTTTTT.

This sequence joins TRBV28 and TRBJ2-3; TRBD1 or TRBD2 may be the D gene (5 bases each). CDR1 and CDR2 from the germline V gene are MDHEN and SYDVKM. Trimming cost V 7 bases and J 5 bases, with 16 bases left between them. The CDR3 has 14 amino acids. CDR3 sequence (DNA): TGTGCCAGCAAAACCGGGACCCTGGGAGATACGCAGTATTTT. It codes for CASKTGTLGDTQYF.

V usage is TRBV7-2 and J usage is TRBJ2-1; 13 nucleotides line up with TRBD2. This CDR3 is 16 amino acids long. The junction had 7 bases not matched to a gene; V was cut back by 4 bases and J by 7 bases. Germline assignment: CDR1 SGHTA and CDR2 FQGNSA. CDR3 in amino acids: CASSSPGLAGWNEQFF. CDR3 coding DNA: TGTGCCAGCAGCTCCCCGGGACTAGCGGGATGGAATGAGCAGTTCTTC.

This chain links TRBV7-2 with TRBJ1-5, with D possibly matching TRBD1 (5 bases). The CDR3 totals 15 residues. Per germline, CDR1 SGHTA and CDR2 FQGNSA. Deletions cut 1 base from V and 4 bases from J, with 11 bases between. The CDR3 spells CASSLVNGGNQPQHF. For the CDR3, the DNA is TGTGCCAGCAGCTTAGTTAACGGGGGAAATCAGCCCCAGCATTTT.

This clonotype has more than one count but fewer than ten. The chain combines TRBV27 with TRBJ2-7, with 11 bases fitting TRBD2. This CDR3 is 13 amino acids long. The trim removed 5 bases at V and 6 bases at J, leaving 3 bases unmatched. Germline V CDR1 and CDR2: MNHEY, SMNVEV (reference sequence). The CDR3 reads CASSDLAGGEQYF. The CDR3 nucleotides read TGTGCCAGCAGTGATCTAGCGGGAGGCGAGCAGTACTTC.

The chain joins TRBV9 to TRBJ2-1; either TRBD1 or TRBD2 may supply D (5 bases each). V gave up 3 bases and J gave up 9 bases, with 13 bases separating them. In germline, CDR1 is SGDLS, CDR2 YYNGEE. The length of the CDR3 is 13 residues. The CDR3 protein is CASSEPLGGEQFF. For the CDR3, the DNA is TGTGCCAGCAGCGAGCCCCTTGGGGGTGAGCAGTTCTTC. Full variable domain (rest looked up from reference TRBV9 and TRBJ2-1): DSGVTQTPKHLITATGQRVTLRCSPRSGDLSVYWYQQSLDQGLQFLIQYYNGEERAKGNILERFSAQQFPDLHSELNLSSLELGDSALYFCASSEPLGGEQFFGPGTRLTVL.

This clonotype was counted between two and nine times. J is TRBJ2-3 and V is TRBV4-3; 12 bases are a match to TRBD2. Germline lookup yields CDR1 LGHNA and CDR2 YSLEER. The CDR3 runs to 18 residues. J lost 4 bases, V lost 0 bases, and 8 bases had no gene match. Here the CDR3 reads CASSQEPGLAGSADTQYF. CDR3 bases: TGCGCCAGCAGCCAAGAGCCAGGACTAGCGGGATCAGCAGATACGCAGTATTTT.

This clonotype was found a few times. This rearrangement joins TRBV11-1 to TRBJ2-1; 9 bases map to TRBD2. V dropped 1 base and J dropped 1; count of bases not matched to a gene: 17. The CDR3 has 21 amino acids. Germline CDR1 is SGHAT and CDR2 is FQDESV (reference sequence). The CDR3 sequence is CASSLGLADKAPPASYNEQFF. CDR3 in DNA: TGTGCCAGCAGCTTAGGACTAGCGGATAAAGCCCCACCCGCTTCCTACAATGAGCAGTTCTTC.

The gene calls are TRBV15 and TRBJ2-2; D is unclear. Germline values: CDR1 LNHNV, CDR2 YYDKDF (reference sequence). Trimming pared 0 bases from V and 1 base from J, leaving 15 bases between. The CDR3 loop spans 18 amino acids. CDR3 region: CATSRDRQLTKNTGELFF. The CDR3 DNA reads TGTGCCACCAGCAGAGATAGGCAGTTAACTAAGAACACCGGGGAGCTGTTTTTT.

The gene calls are TRBV14 and TRBJ2-5, with unresolved D. The V end was cut by 3 bases, the J end by 0 bases, with 11 bases between. Germline V gene lookup returns CDR1 SGHDN and CDR2 FVKESK. The CDR3 loop spans 15 amino acids. CDR3 sequence reads: CASSHDVGYQETQYF. CDR3 in DNA: TGTGCCAGCAGCCACGATGTGGGTTACCAAGAGACCCAGTACTTC.

This clonotype has more than one count but fewer than ten. V is TRBV12-3 or TRBV12-4 and J is TRBJ1-3; 9 bases map to TRBD1. This CDR3 comprises 17 residues. J was trimmed by 0 bases and V by 6 bases; bases with no gene match: 9. The CDR3 here is CASRPTGGAGSGNTIYF. In nucleotides, the CDR3 is TGTGCCAGCAGACCCACAGGGGGCGCGGGCTCTGGAAACACCATATATTTT.

The chain employs TRBV10-3 and TRBJ2-7, with 11 bases lining up with TRBD2. The CDR3 length is 15 residues. V trimming: 3 bases; J trimming: 6 bases; junction bases outside the gene matches: 7. Germline V gene data show CDR1 as ENHRY and CDR2 as SYGVKD. CDR3 nucleotides: TGTGCCATCAGTGATAGCGGGAGGGCCTCCGGCGAGCAGTACTTC. As protein: CAISDSGRASGEQYF.

This clonotype was seen only a few times. This chain joins TRBV9 and TRBJ2-2, with 15 bases matching TRBD2. The CDR3 is 17 amino acids. The germline V gene has CDR1 SGDLS and CDR2 YYNGEE. The V and J ends lost 3 bases and 5 bases, in that order; junction bases with no gene match: 5. CDR3 DNA: TGTGCCAGCAGCGAGGGACTAGCGGGAGGTCAGACCGGGGAGCTGTTTTTT. Translating gives CASSEGLAGGQTGELFF.

This chain connects TRBV5-5 to TRBJ2-5; D assignment may be TRBD1 or TRBD2 (5 bases each). Germline CDR1 is SGHKS and CDR2 is YYEKEE (reference sequence). The CDR3 consists of 16 residues. Trimming cost V 0 bases and J 0 bases, with 12 bases left between them. In DNA, the CDR3 is TGTGCCAGCAGCTTGGGAGGGGCCGAATACCAAGAGACCCAGTACTTC. Translated, it gives CASSLGGAEYQETQYF.